The entry below describes one TCR beta chain. What it binds is not known. Trimming took 9 bases from V and 5 from J, leaving 20 bases between them. Germline assignment: CDR1 MDHEN and CDR2 SYDVKM. CDR3 length: 15 residues. Stated time point: roughly 10-day in vitro stimulation with candidate neoantigen peptide 3. This sample is drawn from a study of PD-1 blockade in mismatch repair-deficient tumors. Assay used: immunoSEQ multiplex PCR; TCRdb lists only in-frame clones, some missing. This sample carries about 9,500 clones, about nine tenths of them seen once, and the ten largest clones take around 9.7%.

The sequenced sample was cells cultured in vitro, obtained from a patient treated with pembrolizumab. The TCR comes from an adult with mismatch repair-deficient cancer. This chain links TRBV28 with TRBJ2-1, with a tentative D call TRBD2 (5 bases). As DNA, the CDR3 is TGTGCCAGTACTAACCCTTTTAGCGAGGACAATGAGCAGTTCTTC. It yields the protein CASTNPFSEDNEQFF.